This is a list of T cell receptor beta chains from one sample in a study of blood T cell repertoires in COVID-19. Assay used: immunoSEQ multiplex PCR; TCRdb lists only in-frame clones, some missing. The data hold roughly 130,000 clones, with about 80% observed a single time. Sequencing was carried out using peripheral blood. Source of these receptors: a man aged 35-49 years with active or convalescent COVID-19. CDR3s include the opening cysteine and the closing phenylalanine or tryptophan.

v_call	cdr3_length	j_call	cdr3_aa
TRBV4-1	14	TRBJ2-3	CASSEGAGTDTQYF
TRBV5-1	15	TRBJ2-5	CASSSVSGAEETQYF
TRBV19	12	TRBJ2-5	CASRGPQETQYF
TRBV4-3	14	TRBJ2-6	CASSQDTGANVLTF
TRBV10-2	16	TRBJ1-2	CASRPPPGAYLYGYTF
TRBV11-2	13	TRBJ2-1	CASSINRLQEQFF
TRBV6-5	15	TRBJ1-3	CASSSGGHTGNTIYF
TRBV10-3	16	TRBJ2-6	CAISVQGGSGANVLTF
TRBV3-1/TRBV3-2	13	TRBJ1-1	CASSQSGETEAFF
TRBV18	17	TRBJ2-7	CASSPPRTTSGSYEQYF
TRBV5-1	15	TRBJ1-4	CASSLQGAPNEKLFF
TRBV13	15	TRBJ2-7	CASSNRLAPSYEQYF
TRBV30	14	TRBJ1-3	CAWSLGLGGNTIYF
TRBV29-1	13	TRBJ1-2	CSVVVGSFYGYTF
TRBV30	12	TRBJ1-2	CAWSEWQGGYTF
TRBV6-5	13	TRBJ2-7	CASSYGASYEQYF
TRBV10-3	17	TRBJ2-1	CAIREGSGGRGGNEQFF
TRBV27	16	TRBJ2-6	CASRQGSSSGANVLTF
TRBV27	16	TRBJ2-5	CASRVWAGGPQETQYF
TRBV2	16	TRBJ2-5	CASSEAQQGARETQYF
TRBV20-1	15	TRBJ2-7	CSASDTQKGYYEQYF
TRBV7-3	16	TRBJ2-5	CASSLLAGASQETQYF
TRBV2	14	TRBJ1-4	CAGQRTGTNEKLFF
TRBV7-2	14	TRBJ1-1	CASSSQGGETEAFF
TRBV30	13	TRBJ1-1	CAWSPQGGTEAFF
TRBV11-1	16	TRBJ2-2	CASSSWQGMNTGELFF
TRBV6-2/TRBV6-3	17	TRBJ2-1	CASSYSPLWGVYNEQFF
TRBV2	16	TRBJ2-3	CASSDVPAGGTDTQYF
TRBV27	13	TRBJ1-5	CASGTVSNQPQHF
TRBV7-2	17	TRBJ2-1	CASSPFPAGGEHNEQFF
TRBV28	17	TRBJ1-4	CASSSNNRDRVWEKLFF
TRBV6-5	15	TRBJ1-5	CASSYSREFNQPQHF
TRBV5-1	18	TRBJ2-5	CASSQSGAGGPSEETQYF
TRBV5-1	14	TRBJ2-2	CASSARSTTGELFF
TRBV7-9	15	TRBJ1-5	CASSSGGPGHQPQHF
TRBV19	14	TRBJ1-4	CASSTRVTNEKLFF
TRBV30	15	TRBJ1-2	CAWSVWGRPRDGYTF
TRBV5-6	11	TRBJ2-5	CASSVRETQYF
TRBV27	14	TRBJ2-5	CASKTLRVGETQYF
TRBV6-5	13	TRBJ2-3	CASRLPGVDTQYF
TRBV9	15	TRBJ2-3	CASSVGGQGGDTQYF
TRBV4-2	15	TRBJ2-7	CASSPRDTASYEQYF
TRBV7-2	13	TRBJ1-5	CASSFGAGQPQHF
TRBV18	14	TRBJ2-1	CASSPGLLGNEQFF
TRBV7-2	15	TRBJ1-3	CASSLAPGTGNTIYF
TRBV20-1	15	TRBJ2-3	CSASLTSGSTDTQYF
TRBV9	19	TRBJ2-6	CASSEARDRGTSGANVLTF